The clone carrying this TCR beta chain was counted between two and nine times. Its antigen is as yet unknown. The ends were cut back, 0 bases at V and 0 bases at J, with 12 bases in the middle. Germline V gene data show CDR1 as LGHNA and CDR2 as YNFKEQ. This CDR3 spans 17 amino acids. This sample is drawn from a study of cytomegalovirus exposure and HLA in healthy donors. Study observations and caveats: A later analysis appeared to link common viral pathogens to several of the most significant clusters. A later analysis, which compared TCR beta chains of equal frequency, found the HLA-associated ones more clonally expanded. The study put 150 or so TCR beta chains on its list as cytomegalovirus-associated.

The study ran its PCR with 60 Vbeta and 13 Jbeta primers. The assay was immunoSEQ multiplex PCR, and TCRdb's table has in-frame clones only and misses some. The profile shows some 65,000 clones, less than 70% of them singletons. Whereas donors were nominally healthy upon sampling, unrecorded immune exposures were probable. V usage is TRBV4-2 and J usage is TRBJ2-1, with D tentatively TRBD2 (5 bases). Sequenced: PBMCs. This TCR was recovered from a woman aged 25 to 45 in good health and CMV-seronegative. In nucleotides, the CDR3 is TGTGCCAGCAGCCAAGACAAACGGGGTCTCTCCTACAATGAGCAGTTCTTC. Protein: CASSQDKRGLSYNEQFF.